This TCR beta chain is drawn from a study of blood T cell repertoires in COVID-19 (dated by TCRdb to 2018 to 2021). For the study in its entirety: Collaborator samples came from the United States, Italy and Spain and covered acute and convalescent phases of COVID-19. The repertoires were released in a freely available public database intended as a resource for research on the immune response to SARS-CoV-2. Where available, HLA class I and class II types were taken from metadata supplied by the sample provider and were not determined by assay-based typing. The dataset comprised deeply sampled blood TCRbeta repertoires from subjects exposed to, actively infected with, or recovered from COVID-19. The sample metadata nearly always contained a de-identified subject ID, COVID-19 status, age in years and sex. Samples came from the ongoing ImmuneRACE study (first 160 participants) plus 1,254 subjects from 6 global collaborators. The prospective study material was composed of cDNA or gDNA derived from T cells, B-cell-depleted T cells, or PBMCs. The research as a whole found: How much clinical and demographic metadata was included differed by source and by participant, and the metadata was provided uncurated.

Each collaborating institution followed its own protocols to collect whole blood in K2EDTA tubes. For TCRbeta analysis, collaborator samples were shipped as frozen whole blood, as isolated PBMCs, or as DNA extracted from either sample type. The trim is 1 base for V and 7 bases for J, with a gap of 5 bases between the germline ends. The germline V gene (reference sequence) yields LNHNV for CDR1 and YYDKDF for CDR2. Taken from cysteine to phenylalanine, the CDR3 has 12 residues. Of the read, only the CDR3 DNA is kept; its 36 bases are in frame from base 1. TCRbeta CDR3 regions were amplified from genomic DNA using the immunoSEQ Assay, a bias-controlled multiplex PCR. For the original study's pipeline: The number of nucleated cells in each sample was estimated by amplification of reference gene primers within the assay. To quantify the absolute abundance of each unique TCRbeta CDR3 rearrangement, sequence reads were collapsed and filtered. For each sample, productive Simpson clonality was calculated as the square root of Simpson's diversity index across productive rearrangements. TCRdb re-hosts the immuneACCESS table, in-frame sequences only. Its copies lack some clones; in the studies checked, an unresolved V gene accounts for under half of them, and the cause for the rest is not known. The V and J calls and clone size come from that table; D and trimming were worked out from the DNA. The sample yields 90,000 to 120,000 clones; 92% were counted once. The top ten clonotypes cover more than 5.5% of the sample.

A word on this clone: No antigen is known for it. Per-base quality was not reported, and no clone a single base away is much larger than it.

The chain employs TRBV15 and TRBJ2-4; no D gene call is confident. The TCR originated in a man aged 65 to 85 with acute or convalescent COVID-19. Sequenced material: peripheral blood. CDR3 region: CATSRGSNIQYF. The base sequence is TGTGCCACCAGCAGAGGGAGTAACATTCAGTACTTC.